Following are 24 T cell receptor beta chains from one sample sequenced in a study of Ad26.COV2.S vaccination and SARS-CoV-2 variants. Profiled with immunoSEQ multiplex PCR; TCRdb holds only in-frame clones, not every one. Of hundreds of thousands of clones in the sample, under 90% were seen once. The treatment is: some 20 received Ad26.COV2.S at low or high dose, single or two shots; 5 received placebo; per-sample allocation not given. Material that was analyzed had been drawn on day 63 after the first vaccine or placebo injection. The sequencing here drew on peripheral blood, taken in a trial of Ad26.COV2.S vaccine versus placebo. Every receptor here comes from a person aged 18-60 years who received the Ad26.COV2.S COVID-19 vaccine or a placebo.

This sequence joins TRBV7-2 and TRBJ2-7; the match to TRBD1 covers 10 bases. Germline V CDR1 and CDR2: SGHTA, FQGNSA. CDR3 length equals 15 residues. With V trimmed by 5 bases and J by 5 bases, 9 bases remained unmatched. The CDR3 sequence is CASSLSGTGVHEQYF. CDR3 in DNA: TGTGCCAGCAGCCTATCCGGGACAGGGGTACACGAGCAGTACTTC.

The rearrangement joins TRBV11-2 to TRBJ2-1; 10 bases line up with TRBD2. This CDR3 contains 16 residues. Germline trimming cut 4 bases from V and 7 bases from J; bases unmatched to any gene: 10. CDR1 is SGHAT and CDR2 is FQNNGV in the germline V gene. The CDR3 protein is CASSSLLAGAGNEQFF. The CDR3 DNA is TGTGCCAGCAGCTCATTGCTAGCGGGAGCAGGGAATGAGCAGTTCTTC. Based on the CDR3 plus reference TRBV11-2 and TRBJ2-1, the full variable domain is EAGVAQSPRYKIIEKRQSVAFWCNPISGHATLYWYQQILGQGPKLLIQFQNNGVVDDSQLPKDRFSAERLKGVDSTLKIQPAKLEDSAVYLCASSSLLAGAGNEQFFGPGTRLTVL.

The rearrangement uses TRBV25-1 and TRBJ2-7; D not certain. The length of the CDR3 is 13 residues. Trimming took 3 bases from V and 5 from J, leaving 11 bases between them. CDR1 and CDR2 from the germline V gene are MGHDK and SYGVNS. The DNA for the CDR3 is TGTGCCAGCAGTGATTGGTACTTCAACGAGCAGTACTTC. This codes for CASSDWYFNEQYF.

The chain uses TRBV4-1 and TRBJ2-2, with 9 bases that match TRBD2. CDR1 is MGHRA and CDR2 is YSYEKL in the germline V gene. The CDR3 runs 14 residues. Trimming removed 2 bases from V and 6 bases from J; junction bases left unmatched: 1. The CDR3 is CASSQIAGAGELFF. In DNA, the CDR3 is TGCGCCAGCAGCCAAATAGCGGGGGCCGGGGAGCTGTTTTTT.

The J gene is TRBJ2-7, the V gene TRBV5-6; D remains ambiguous. Trimming stripped 2 bases from V and 2 bases from J, with 8 bases between. In germline, CDR1 is SGHDT, CDR2 YYEEEE. There are 13 residues in the CDR3. CDR3 DNA: TGTGCCAGCAGCTTCCTACGAGCCTACGAGCAGTACTTC. Amino acids: CASSFLRAYEQYF.

The chain carries TRBV11-2 and TRBJ2-2; no reliable D call. The CDR3 loop spans 11 amino acids. V was cut by 3 bases and J by 8 bases, with 4 bases left in between. Looked up from germline, CDR1 is SGHAT and CDR2 is FQNNGV. CDR3 coding DNA: TGTGCCAGCAGCTTTGCTGGGGAGCTGTTTTTT. Its protein product is CASSFAGELFF.

The V gene is TRBV3-1 (or the pseudogene TRBV3-2), the J gene TRBJ1-3, with a possible D match to TRBD1 (5 bases). This CDR3 is built from 15 residues. Germline CDR1 reads LGHDT; CDR2 reads YNNKEL (reference sequence). V was pared by 4 bases and J by 1 base, with 11 bases between. The CDR3 here is CASSLQGISGNTIYF. CDR3 bases: TGTGCCAGCAGCCTCCAGGGAATTTCTGGAAACACCATATATTTT.

This chain joins TRBV5-6 and TRBJ2-1; either TRBD1 or TRBD2 may supply D (5 bases each). Trimming took off 4 bases at V and 7 bases at J, with 15 bases between the two ends. The germline V gene has CDR1 SGHDT and CDR2 YYEEEE. The CDR3 is 14 amino acids. CDR3 amino acids: CASSLVRGKNEQFF. The CDR3 bases are TGTGCCAGCAGCCTCGTGAGGGGTAAGAATGAGCAGTTCTTC.

V is TRBV19 and J is TRBJ2-7; TRBD1 agrees at 7 bases. Trimming at V came to 3 bases and at J to 2 bases, leaving 4 bases not matched to a gene. Germline V gives CDR1 LNHDA, CDR2 SQIVND (reference sequence). The CDR3 contains 14 residues. CDR3 residues: CASSIRTGPYEQYF. The CDR3 region has the DNA TGTGCCAGTAGTATCCGGACAGGCCCCTACGAGCAGTACTTC. The entire variable domain, with the rest obtained from reference TRBV19 and TRBJ2-7, is as follows: DGGITQSPKYLFRKEGQNVTLSCEQNLNHDAMYWYRQDPGQGLRLIYYSQIVNDFQKGDIAEGYSVSREKKESFPLTVTSAQKNPTAFYLCASSIRTGPYEQYFGPGTRLTVT.

The table lists this clone with a count of one. Other nucleotide sequences in the sample specify the same CDR3. The V and J genes are TRBV12-3 or TRBV12-4 and TRBJ1-5; tentative D call: TRBD1 (5 bases). V was pared by 6 bases and J by 7 bases, with 10 bases between. The length of the CDR3 is 12 residues. The CDR3 protein is CASSLGGQPQHF. In nucleotides, the CDR3 is TGTGCCAGCAGCCTGGGGGGGCAGCCCCAGCATTTT.

J is TRBJ2-2 and V is TRBV2; 7 bases are shared with TRBD1. The germline gives CDR1 SNHLY, CDR2 FYNNEI. This CDR3 comprises 16 residues. V lost 6 bases to trimming and J lost 2 bases; unmatched junction nucleotides: 9. The CDR3 DNA follows: TGTGCCAGCAGCCAGACAGGGATCTTAAACACCGGGGAGCTGTTTTTT. The encoded protein is CASSQTGILNTGELFF.

The chain recombines TRBV21-1 with TRBJ2-4; the table's D call, TRBD2, has no DNA check behind it. TRBV21-1 is designated a pseudogene. The CDR3 totals 16 residues. The CDR3 DNA follows: TGTGCCAGCACCCATAGGAGGCAGCTAGCCAAAAACATTCAGTACTTC. As protein: CASTHRRQLAKNIQYF.

The chain combines TRBV30 with TRBJ1-1, with 7 bases identical to TRBD1. The CDR3 runs to 15 residues. The ends lost 4 bases at V and 1 base at J; junction bases unmatched: 9. Germline loops: CDR1 GTSNPN, CDR2 SVGIG (reference sequence). The CDR3 loop reads CAWTVYRGPNTEAFF. The CDR3, as DNA: TGTGCCTGGACCGTCTACAGGGGCCCGAACACTGAAGCTTTCTTT. The variable domain in full, completed from reference TRBV30 and TRBJ1-1, reads SQTIHQWPATLVQPVGSPLSLECTVEGTSNPNLYWYRQAAGRGLQLLFYSVGIGQISSEVPQNLSASRPQDRQFILSSKKLLLSDSGFYLCAWTVYRGPNTEAFFGQGTRLTVV.

CDR3 nucleotide sequence: TGTGCCAGCAGTCGAAGCGGGGCCAGCTCCTACGAGCAGTACTTC. Amino acids: CASSRSGASSYEQYF. This chain links TRBV6-5 with TRBJ2-7, with 7 bases that match TRBD2. From germline, CDR1 is MNHEY and CDR2 SVGAGI. Losses at the gene ends were 5 bases for V and 0 bases for J; bases not matched to a gene: 7. The CDR3 length is 15 residues.

V usage is TRBV20-1 and J usage is TRBJ2-5, with no clear D. Trimming pared 3 bases from V and 2 bases from J, leaving 7 bases between. CDR1 is DFQATT and CDR2 is SNEGSKA in the germline V gene (reference sequence). The CDR3 totals 12 residues. The CDR3, as DNA: TGCAGTGCTAGTGATATGCAAGAGACCCAGTACTTC. Translation gives CSASDMQETQYF.

This clone was observed a few times. V is TRBV7-6 and J is TRBJ2-7, with a weak D call TRBD1 (5 bases). CDR3 size: 14 residues. Trimming pared 5 bases from V and 4 bases from J, leaving 15 bases between. CDR1 and CDR2 from the germline V gene are SGHVS and FNYEAQ. CDR3 in amino acids: CASSNGAGRYEQYF. As DNA, the CDR3 is TGTGCCAGCAGCAACGGCGCAGGGCGGTACGAGCAGTACTTC.

The rearrangement joins TRBV7-2 to TRBJ2-3, with D unclear. The CDR3 has 15 residues. V gave up 0 bases and J gave up 2 bases, with 9 bases separating them. The V gene's germline CDR1 is SGHTA and CDR2 FQGNSA. CDR3 sequence reads: CASSLAGSPTDTQYF. The CDR3 DNA sequence: TGTGCCAGCAGCTTAGCGGGTTCGCCCACAGATACGCAGTATTTT.

The chain combines TRBV11-2 with TRBJ2-3; no firm D call. The CDR3 is 12 amino acids. Germline CDR1 is SGHAT and CDR2 is FQNNGV. The ends were cut back, 3 bases at V and 6 bases at J, with 7 bases in the middle. CDR3: CASSLGVDTQYF. Written as DNA, the CDR3 is TGTGCCAGCAGCTTGGGCGTGGATACGCAGTATTTT. The full variable domain, with the rest looked up from reference TRBV11-2 and TRBJ2-3, is EAGVAQSPRYKIIEKRQSVAFWCNPISGHATLYWYQQILGQGPKLLIQFQNNGVVDDSQLPKDRFSAERLKGVDSTLKIQPAKLEDSAVYLCASSLGVDTQYFGPGTRLTVL.

The chain has TRBV5-6 and TRBJ2-1; a possible D gene is TRBD1 (6 bases). Germline values: CDR1 SGHDT, CDR2 YYEEEE. This CDR3 has 12 amino acids. Trimming stripped 3 bases from V and 7 bases from J, with 8 bases between. In nucleotides, the CDR3 is TGTGCCAGCAGCTATACAGGGAATGAGCAGTTCTTC. Amino acids: CASSYTGNEQFF.

The J gene is TRBJ2-5, the V gene TRBV5-1; D is undetermined. The CDR3 has 16 amino acids. The V gene lost 0 bases and the J gene lost 5 bases, with 17 bases spanning the gap. Per the germline V gene, CDR1 is SGHRS and CDR2 is YFSETQ. CDR3 residues: CASSLGPFSAAETQYF. CDR3 DNA sequence: TGCGCCAGCAGCTTGGGCCCGTTTTCTGCCGCGGAGACCCAGTACTTC. The variable domain in full, completed from reference TRBV5-1 and TRBJ2-5, reads KAGVTQTPRYLIKTRGQQVTLSCSPISGHRSVSWYQQTPGQGLQFLFEYFSETQRNKGNFPGRFSGRQFSNSRSEMNVSTLELGDSALYLCASSLGPFSAAETQYFGPGTRLLVL.

This clone was picked up one time. V usage is TRBV30 and J usage is TRBJ1-3; no clear D. The CDR3 consists of 14 residues. Trimming took off 0 bases at V and 2 bases at J, with 8 bases between the two ends. The germline V gene has CDR1 GTSNPN and CDR2 SVGIG (reference sequence). CDR3 loop: CAWSVSYTGNTIYF. Written as DNA, the CDR3 is TGTGCCTGGAGTGTCTCCTACACTGGAAACACCATATATTTT.

This sequence joins TRBV5-1 and TRBJ2-7; tentatively, D is TRBD2 (5 bases). V was pared by 4 bases and J by 0 bases, with 17 bases between. Germline loops: CDR1 SGHRS, CDR2 YFSETQ. The CDR3 sequence is 16 residues long. The CDR3 is CASSRQGGGYSYEQYF. The CDR3 DNA follows: TGCGCCAGCAGCCGACAAGGCGGCGGGTACTCCTACGAGCAGTACTTC.

The chain has TRBV5-4 and TRBJ2-5, with TRBD2 matching 8 bases. This CDR3 contains 9 residues. The V gene end was trimmed by 10 bases and the J gene end by 7 bases; junction bases not matched to a gene: 0. The germline V gene has CDR1 SGHNT and CDR2 YYREEE (reference sequence). This CDR3 is CAAGGTQYF. The CDR3, as DNA: TGTGCCGCGGGGGGGACCCAGTACTTC.

The chain has TRBV15 and TRBJ1-5; D not resolved. CDR1 is LNHNV and CDR2 is YYDKDF in the germline V gene (reference sequence). V shed 0 bases and J shed 0 bases, with 3 bases lying between them. The CDR3 runs to 14 residues. CDR3 nucleotides: TGTGCCACCAGCAGAGAGCATAGCAATCAGCCCCAGCATTTT. Its translation: CATSREHSNQPQHF.